This T cell receptor beta chain emerged from a study of beta chain features in type 1 diabetes. Overall study context: Regarding age, gender and cell yields, patients proved similar to healthy donors.

V lost 4 bases, J lost 9 bases, and 10 bases stayed unmatched. The CDR3 runs to 13 residues. Looked up from germline, CDR1 is GTSNPN and CDR2 is SVGIG (reference sequence). Sorting produced populations that all topped 98% purity. About this clone itself: Its matching antigen is unknown.

What was sequenced were expressed TCRB transcripts, since all of the isolated RNA had been reverse transcribed. Repertoires were generated with immunoSEQ multiplex PCR, while TCRdb's copy carries only in-frame clones and drops some. The data hold about 15,000 clones, with around 69% observed a single time. Study findings and constraints: TCRB CDR3s were moderately but significantly shorter in Type 1 diabetes patients in all four CD4+ subsets.

This TCR derives from a young woman with type 1 diabetes. Material: stem cell memory CD4+ T cells from blood. This rearrangement joins TRBV30 to TRBJ2-5; 8 bases align to TRBD1. CDR3 bases: TGTGCCTGGAACCCCCCCCCGGGACAGGCCCAGTACTTC. Amino acids: CAWNPPPGQAQYF.